Listed below are T cell receptor beta chains from one sample, sequenced in a study of blood T cell repertoires in COVID-19. Generated by immunoSEQ multiplex PCR, the TCRdb table keeps only in-frame clones and is missing some. The sample carries 200,000 to 250,000 clones, about 88% recorded once. Specimen: peripheral blood. Receptor source: a man in his fifties or sixties with COVID-19, enrolled during active disease. Both conserved end residues are trimmed from each CDR3.

TRBV6-5	TRBJ1-2	ASSYGGGQNYGYT
TRBV6-5	TRBJ2-2	ASSGRDPGELF
TRBV9	TRBJ2-5	ASSSLRGSTSEQETQY
TRBV29-1	TRBJ1-1	SVQQGIGTEAF
TRBV18	TRBJ2-1	ASSPPNRGAQNEQF
TRBV4-2	TRBJ1-4	ASSQDRGSNEKLF
TRBV29-1	TRBJ1-2	SVEGQGTGAAGYT
TRBV19	TRBJ2-7	ASTPGTGPYEQY
TRBV12-3/TRBV12-4	TRBJ2-1	ASERGFDEQF
TRBV5-1	TRBJ2-2	ASSLVGQGATGELF
TRBV20-1	TRBJ1-4	SASRGEKLF
TRBV27	TRBJ1-1	ASSPHPQGATEAF
TRBV19	TRBJ1-5	ASSIPTGGSNQPQH
TRBV4-1	TRBJ2-2	ASSQGPGITTGELF
TRBV5-1	TRBJ2-7	ASSFGLAGAYEQY
TRBV24-1	TRBJ2-1	ATSDLRGGDYNEQF
TRBV3-1/TRBV3-2	TRBJ1-3	ASSQQGLSGNTIY
TRBV6-2/TRBV6-3	TRBJ2-2	ASSYGTGGAVGELF
TRBV10-1	TRBJ2-7	ASSEGPEAVYEQY
TRBV9	TRBJ2-1	ASSVEDQREGLYEQF